Below, 20 T cell receptor beta chains from the same sample are listed, as sequenced in a study of blood T cell repertoires in COVID-19. The method was immunoSEQ multiplex PCR; TCRdb's version includes in-frame clones alone and lacks a portion of them. The sample has about 150,000 clones; under 95% are singletons. The specimen sequenced was peripheral blood. These receptors came from a man in his fifties with acute or convalescent COVID-19.

The chain has TRBV20-1 and TRBJ1-2, with 7 nucleotides matching TRBD1. Germline V gene lookup returns CDR1 DFQATT and CDR2 SNEGSKA (reference sequence). This CDR3 has 11 amino acids. J lost 11 bases, V lost 5 bases, and 8 bases had no gene match. This CDR3 is CSARDSPFYTF. The CDR3 DNA follows: TGCAGTGCTCGGGACAGCCCTTTTTACACCTTC.

This rearrangement joins TRBV5-1 to TRBJ2-1; 8 nucleotides agree with TRBD2. Losses at the gene ends were 0 bases for V and 5 bases for J; bases not matched to a gene: 4. Germline V CDR1 and CDR2: SGHRS, YFSETQ. The CDR3 is made up of 15 amino acids. In nucleotides, the CDR3 is TGCGCCAGCAGCTTGGTAGCGGGGCTCAACAATGAGCAGTTCTTC. Its protein product is CASSLVAGLNNEQFF.

The gene calls are TRBV7-2 and TRBJ2-7; 9 nucleotides line up with TRBD2. This CDR3 comprises 15 residues. The germline gives CDR1 SGHTA, CDR2 FQGNSA. Trimming cost V 5 bases and J 1 base; bases outside gene matches: 6. Here the CDR3 DNA reads TGTGCCAGCAGCCTCAGCGGGGGGCCTTCCTACGAGCAGTACGTC. Residues: CASSLSGGPSYEQYV.

J is TRBJ1-2 and V is TRBV6-6; D may be TRBD1 (6 bases). CDR3 length: 15 residues. The germline gives CDR1 MNHNY, CDR2 SVGAGI (reference sequence). V shed 0 bases and J shed 6 bases, with 14 bases lying between them. As DNA, the CDR3 is TGTGCCAGCAGTTACTCGGAGATTTCAGGGGATGGCTACACCTTC. It encodes CASSYSEISGDGYTF.

Only one count was recorded for this clone. The chain uses TRBV4-1 and TRBJ1-1; weak D call: TRBD1 (5 bases). Germline lookup yields CDR1 MGHRA and CDR2 YSYEKL. Trimming took 0 bases from V and 3 from J, leaving 11 bases between them. The CDR3 is made up of 15 amino acids. CDR3 in DNA: TGCGCCAGCAGCCAAGAGGTAGGGGAGGACACTGAAGCTTTCTTT. Translated: CASSQEVGEDTEAFF.

The rearrangement links TRBV19 to TRBJ2-4; tentatively, D is TRBD1 (6 bases). This CDR3 spans 17 amino acids. CDR1 is LNHDA and CDR2 is SQIVND in the germline V gene (reference sequence). The V and J ends lost 2 bases and 6 bases respectively, with 20 bases between them. CDR3 sequence reads: CASSISITRGGGNIQYF. DNA for the CDR3: TGTGCCAGTAGTATATCGATAACCAGGGGTGGCGGAAACATTCAGTACTTC. The full variable domain, with the rest looked up from reference TRBV19 and TRBJ2-4, is DGGITQSPKYLFRKEGQNVTLSCEQNLNHDAMYWYRQDPGQGLRLIYYSQIVNDFQKGDIAEGYSVSREKKESFPLTVTSAQKNPTAFYLCASSISITRGGGNIQYFGAGTRLSVL.

This chain joins TRBV4-1 and TRBJ2-7; D is perhaps TRBD2 (6 bases). CDR3 length equals 14 residues. The germline V gene has CDR1 MGHRA and CDR2 YSYEKL. The germline V and J ends were trimmed by 3 bases and 7 bases, with 16 bases remaining between them. CDR3 amino acids: CASSHGSKSLEQYF. CDR3 nucleotide sequence: TGCGCCAGCAGCCACGGGAGTAAGAGTTTGGAGCAGTACTTC.

The chain has TRBV29-1 and TRBJ2-2; 9 bases agree with TRBD2. The CDR3 loop spans 14 amino acids. The junction had 7 bases not matched to a gene; V was cut back by 7 bases and J by 4 bases. From germline, CDR1 is SQVTM and CDR2 ANQGSEA. This CDR3 is CSARDSGGTGELFF. In DNA form, the CDR3 reads TGCAGCGCCAGAGATAGCGGGGGCACCGGGGAGCTGTTTTTT.

J is TRBJ2-3 and V is TRBV5-1, with D perhaps TRBD2 (7 bases). The V gene's germline CDR1 is SGHRS and CDR2 YFSETQ. The CDR3 sequence is 17 residues long. V lost 4 bases and J lost 2, with 20 bases in between. This CDR3 reads CASSLRAWGGHTDTQYF. Here the CDR3 DNA reads TGCGCCAGCAGCCTGCGGGCGTGGGGGGGCCACACAGATACGCAGTATTTT.

V usage is TRBV19 and J usage is TRBJ1-1, with 7 nucleotides matching TRBD1. This CDR3 spans 15 amino acids. CDR1 LNHDA and CDR2 SQIVND come from the germline V gene (reference sequence). Trimming cost V 4 bases and J 1 base; bases outside gene matches: 6. CDR3: CASSKRGQSNTEAFF. The CDR3 DNA follows: TGTGCCAGTAGTAAACGGGGACAGTCGAACACTGAAGCTTTCTTT.

The rearrangement joins TRBV12-1 to TRBJ2-2; the table gives TRBD2 as D, unverified against the DNA. TRBV12-1 is a pseudogene locus. The CDR3 is 16 residues long. The CDR3 here is CASSFTSGSDTGELFF. The CDR3 region has the DNA TGTGCCAGCAGCTTTACTAGCGGGAGCGACACCGGGGAGCTGTTTTTT.

The chain joins TRBV7-2 to TRBJ1-2, with TRBD1 identical over 10 bases. V lost 6 bases and J lost 6; bases outside the gene matches: 10. CDR3 length: 15 residues. Germline CDR1 is SGHTA and CDR2 is FQGNSA. CDR3 nucleotides: TGTGCCAGCAGTTTTGAGTCGACAGGGGGCAATGGCTACACCTTC. The encoded protein is CASSFESTGGNGYTF.

The gene calls are TRBV27 and TRBJ1-1; 12 bases are shared with TRBD1. CDR1 is MNHEY and CDR2 is SMNVEV in the germline V gene (reference sequence). The CDR3 consists of 17 residues. V lost 4 bases to trimming and J lost 3 bases; unmatched junction nucleotides: 9. The CDR3 sequence: CASSSIPGQGADTEAFF. The DNA of the CDR3 is TGTGCCAGCAGTTCCATCCCGGGACAGGGGGCAGACACTGAAGCTTTCTTT.

V gene TRBV6-5 combines with J gene TRBJ1-2; 8 bases are a match to TRBD1. The trim removed 6 bases at V and 3 bases at J, leaving 9 bases unmatched. CDR3 length equals 15 residues. Germline values: CDR1 MNHEY, CDR2 SVGAGI. The CDR3 sequence is CASSHRTGFDYGYTF. Here the CDR3 DNA reads TGTGCCAGCAGCCATCGGACAGGGTTTGACTATGGCTACACCTTC.

The chain joins TRBV28 to TRBJ2-1; TRBD2 matches 7 bases. Germline CDR1 reads MDHEN; CDR2 reads SYDVKM. Trimming removed 3 bases from V and 5 bases from J; junction bases left unmatched: 7. The CDR3 is made up of 15 amino acids. CDR3 coding DNA: TGTGCCAGCAGTTTTGGGCCGGGGGGTAACAATGAGCAGTTCTTC. It yields the protein CASSFGPGGNNEQFF.

In its sample, this clone was seen once. The gene calls are TRBV7-9 and TRBJ2-7, with TRBD2 matching 14 bases. Per the germline V gene, CDR1 is SEHNR and CDR2 is FQNEAQ (reference sequence). The V gene end was trimmed by 4 bases and the J gene end by 3 bases; junction bases not matched to a gene: 8. The CDR3 is 17 amino acids. This CDR3 is CASSSSGTSGSDYEQYF. CDR3 nucleotides: TGTGCCAGCAGCTCTTCCGGGACTAGCGGGAGTGACTACGAGCAGTACTTC.

The gene calls are TRBV7-3 and TRBJ2-2, with 7 positions matching TRBD2. V dropped 4 bases and J dropped 1; count of bases not matched to a gene: 6. This CDR3 contains 16 residues. Germline lookup yields CDR1 SGHTA and CDR2 FQGTGA. The CDR3 coding sequence is TGTGCCAGCAGCTCCCATCCGGGGGGGAACACCGGGGAGCTGTTTTTT. Protein: CASSSHPGGNTGELFF.

The V gene is TRBV27, the J gene TRBJ2-3; 11 bases agree with TRBD2. CDR3 length: 17 amino acids. The J segment lost 4 bases and the V segment lost 5 bases, leaving 11 bases of the junction unmatched. Germline V lookup: CDR1 MNHEY, CDR2 SMNVEV (reference sequence). CDR3 nucleotides: TGTGCCAGCAGTCCAGTAGCGGGAGGGCCCCTCCCAGATACGCAGTATTTT. Amino acid sequence: CASSPVAGGPLPDTQYF.

This chain links TRBV5-1 with TRBJ2-5, with a possible D match to TRBD1 (7 bases). Germline CDR1 SGHRS, CDR2 YFSETQ. The germline V and J ends were trimmed by 1 base and 5 bases, with 18 bases remaining between them. This CDR3 comprises 16 residues. In nucleotides, the CDR3 is TGCGCCAGCAGCTTGTTACCGACAGGGAGGCGGGAGACCCAGTACTTC. It specifies CASSLLPTGRRETQYF.

This chain's CDR3 is CAITGDRGGGYTF. CDR3 coding DNA: TGTGCCATCACCGGGGACAGGGGAGGTGGCTACACCTTC. The chain combines TRBV10-3 with TRBJ1-2; 10 bases align to TRBD1. CDR1 and CDR2 (germline): ENHRY, SYGVKD. Trimming cost V 7 bases and J 7 bases; bases outside gene matches: 6. The CDR3 covers 13 residues.